This T cell receptor beta chain was recovered during a study of blood T cell repertoires in COVID-19. About the research overall: Both acute and convalescent COVID-19 samples were obtained from the United States, Italy and Spain.

The ends were cut back, 4 bases at V and 5 bases at J, with 11 bases in the middle. This CDR3 is built from 13 residues. CDR1 and CDR2 from the germline V gene are LGHDT and YNNKEL (reference sequence). Data came from immunoSEQ multiplex PCR; TCRdb stores just in-frame clones and leaves some out. The sample gives about 280,000 clones, around 88% of which show up once; approximately 6% is in the top ten. Cohort 3 recovery required two negative PCRs, clearance, or symptom resolution. Sequencing used PBMCs or T cells enriched from blood (not recorded which). This chain links TRBV3-1 (or the pseudogene TRBV3-2) with TRBJ2-5, with TRBD1 as a possible D gene (5 bases). This TCR was recovered from a woman between 35 and 50 years old who had recovered from COVID-19. CDR3 bases: TGTGCCAGCAGCCCGCTGGGGCGGGAGACCCAGTACTTC. Protein sequence: CASSPLGRETQYF.